This T cell receptor beta chain was sequenced for a study of blood T cells in healthy people across ages. Trimming left V 6 bases short and J 3 bases short, with 6 bases between. CDR3 length: 11 amino acids. Germline CDR1 and CDR2: LGHDT and YNNKEL (reference sequence). This clonotype was detected ten times or more. Its target is unknown. PBMCs, at least 6 million per sample, were isolated. A second about 7 to 11 cycle PCR used barcoded and J-beta primers. With 12 random nucleotides, a template-switch adaptor tagged each individual cDNA molecule. Every sample gave at least 2.5 million paired-end reads containing CDR3. TCRdb passed the 5' RACE reads through MiXCR, listing each CDR3 protein once. The table includes over a million distinct CDR3 sequences, over 35% detected once. Study outcomes and limitations: Per million T cells, TCR beta diversity dropped roughly linearly as age increased.

The gene calls are TRBV3-1 and TRBJ2-7; D is uncertain. The TCR was taken from a woman aged 60-75 years in good health. The sample taken for sequencing was blood. For the CDR3, the DNA is TGTGCCAGCAGTCAAATCTACGAGCAGTACTTC. Translating it yields CASSQIYEQYF.